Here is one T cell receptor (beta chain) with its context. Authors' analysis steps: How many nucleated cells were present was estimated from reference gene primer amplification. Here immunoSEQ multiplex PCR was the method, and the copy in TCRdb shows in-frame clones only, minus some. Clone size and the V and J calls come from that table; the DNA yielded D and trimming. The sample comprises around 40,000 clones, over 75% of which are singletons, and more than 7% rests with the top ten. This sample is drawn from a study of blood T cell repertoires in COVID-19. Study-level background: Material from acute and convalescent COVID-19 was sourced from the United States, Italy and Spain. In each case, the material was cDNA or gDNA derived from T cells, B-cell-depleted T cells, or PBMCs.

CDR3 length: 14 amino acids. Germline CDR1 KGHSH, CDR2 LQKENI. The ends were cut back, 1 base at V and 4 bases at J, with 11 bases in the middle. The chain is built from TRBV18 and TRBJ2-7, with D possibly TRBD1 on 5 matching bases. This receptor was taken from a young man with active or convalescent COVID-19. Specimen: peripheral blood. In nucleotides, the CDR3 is TGTGCCAGCTCACCACGGCAGGGAACGTACGAGCAGTACGTC. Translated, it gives CASSPRQGTYEQYV.